The sequence of this TCR beta chain was determined in a study of control samples from healthy donors and cancer patients. Germline-derived CDR1 and CDR2 are MNHEY and SVGAGI. The CDR3 length is 15 residues. With 10 bases removed from V and 2 bases from J, the gap between germline ends came to 18 bases. The table came from immunoSEQ multiplex PCR; TCRdb's copy has only in-frame clones and leaves some out. The sample carries approximately 86,000 clones, approximately 93% recorded once. This clonotype originated in a woman younger than 45 in good health. The chain links TRBV6-5 to TRBJ1-5; no firm D call. The sample was blood. The CDR3, as DNA: TGTGCCACCAAAGCCGCGTTTTTTGGCAATCAGCCCCAGCATTTT. It yields the protein CATKAAFFGNQPQHF.